This passage covers 14 T cell receptor beta chains from one sample sequenced in a study of spatial heterogeneity in lung cancer. Time point described: blood at routine non-recurrence follow-up after resection. Each CDR3 protein gets one entry after TCRdb re-called the 5' RACE reads with MiXCR. The data hold roughly 120,000 distinct CDR3 sequences, with 10% to 12% observed a single time. The material sequenced was PBMCs, taken at follow-up. Receptors originate from a female donor with early-stage non-small cell lung cancer.

A few counts support this clonotype. CDR3 protein: CASSFPHGGYGYTF. The CDR3 coding sequence is TGTGCCAGCAGCTTTCCCCACGGGGGGTATGGCTACACCTTC. This chain connects TRBV7-9 to TRBJ1-2, with D possibly matching TRBD1 (5 bases). Germline loops: CDR1 SEHNR, CDR2 FQNEAQ (reference sequence). The CDR3 has 14 residues. The ends were cut back, 3 bases at V and 5 bases at J, with 13 bases in the middle.

This clonotype was found many times. J is TRBJ2-3 and V is TRBV7-2; D call uncertain. This CDR3 is 12 amino acids long. Germline CDR1 and CDR2: SGHTA and FQGNSA. V was pared by 1 base and J by 5 bases, with 4 bases between. CDR3 in amino acids: CASSLVVDTQYF. In DNA, the CDR3 is TGTGCCAGCAGCTTAGTAGTAGATACGCAGTATTTT.

This chain connects TRBV7-2 to TRBJ2-7; a possible D gene is TRBD2 (5 bases). CDR3 length equals 15 residues. With 5 bases removed from V and 3 bases from J, the gap between germline ends came to 17 bases. Looked up from germline, CDR1 is SGHTA and CDR2 is FQGNSA. The CDR3 sequence: CASSASPGGFYEQYV. CDR3 nucleotide sequence: TGTGCCAGCAGCGCTAGCCCCGGCGGCTTCTACGAGCAGTACGTC.

Ten or more counts support this clonotype. The chain uses TRBV2 and TRBJ2-5; 9 bases are shared with TRBD1. Germline V gives CDR1 SNHLY, CDR2 FYNNEI. The CDR3 is 15 residues long. The J segment lost 5 bases and the V segment lost 6 bases, leaving 10 bases of the junction unmatched. The CDR3 reads CASRGQGFLGETQYF. DNA for the CDR3: TGTGCCAGCAGAGGACAGGGGTTCCTCGGGGAGACCCAGTACTTC.

The V and J genes are TRBV27 and TRBJ1-6; D is ambiguous. This CDR3 contains 13 residues. Trimming stripped 5 bases from V and 9 bases from J, with 11 bases between. Germline CDR1 reads MNHEY; CDR2 reads SMNVEV (reference sequence). The CDR3 loop is CASSPSGGSPLHF. The CDR3 DNA reads as TGTGCCAGCAGTCCCTCGGGAGGTTCACCCCTCCACTTT.

In the case of this clonotype: A read error may explain this, as a much larger clone is one base away. The chain joins TRBV5-1 to TRBJ2-3; D is uncertain. The CDR3 sequence is 12 residues long. Germline V lookup: CDR1 SGHRS, CDR2 YFSETQ. Between the trimmed V and J ends, which lost 2 bases and 2 bases, there was a span of 3 bases. CDR3 in DNA: TGCGCCAGCAGCTTTACCACAGATACGCAGTATTTT. Translation: CASSFTTDTQYF.

The V gene is TRBV6-5, the J gene TRBJ2-1, with 9 bases identical to TRBD2. The germline V gene encodes CDR1 MNHEY and CDR2 SVGAGI. Trimming at V came to 6 bases and at J to 9 bases, leaving 3 bases not matched to a gene. This CDR3 has 12 amino acids. The CDR3 here is CASSPTSGEQFF. The DNA for the CDR3 is TGTGCCAGCAGCCCGACTAGCGGTGAGCAGTTCTTC.

This clonotype was recorded at least ten times. The chain couples TRBV20-1 to TRBJ2-1, with D perhaps TRBD2 (6 bases). CDR1 and CDR2 from the germline V gene are DFQATT and SNEGSKA (reference sequence). Between the trimmed V and J ends, which lost 0 bases and 0 bases, there was a span of 12 bases. This CDR3 has 16 residues. Here the CDR3 reads CSARDPAGSSYNEQFF. For the CDR3, the DNA is TGCAGTGCTAGAGATCCTGCGGGGAGCTCCTACAATGAGCAGTTCTTC.

This chain joins TRBV27 and TRBJ2-7; D tentatively reads TRBD1 or TRBD2 (5 bases each). The V end lost 5 bases, the J end lost 0 bases, and 11 bases lay between the germline ends. The CDR3 is 14 amino acids. In germline, CDR1 is MNHEY, CDR2 SMNVEV (reference sequence). The chain's CDR3 is CASSPFGGSYEQYF. As DNA, the CDR3 is TGTGCCAGCAGTCCGTTTGGGGGCTCCTACGAGCAGTACTTC.

This clonotype was recorded at least ten times. This chain uses TRBV7-2 with TRBJ1-1, with D possibly TRBD1 on 5 matching bases. Germline CDR1 is SGHTA and CDR2 is FQGNSA. With 1 base removed from V and 1 base from J, the gap between germline ends came to 13 bases. The CDR3 totals 16 residues. The CDR3 DNA reads as TGTGCCAGCAGCTTAGATGAGGGGTTCGGGAACACTGAAGCTTTCTTT. Translation: CASSLDEGFGNTEAFF.

The chain combines TRBV25-1 with TRBJ2-7, with D hard to call. V lost 9 bases and J lost 0, with 12 bases in between. The germline CDR1 and CDR2 sequences are MGHDK and SYGVNS. This CDR3 comprises 13 residues. DNA of the CDR3: TGTGCCAGGACTCGTGCCACCTCCTACGAGCAGTACGTC. Translated, it gives CARTRATSYEQYV.

A few counts support this clonotype. The chain uses TRBV6-2 or TRBV6-3 and TRBJ1-5; D remains unclear. Germline CDR1 reads MNHEY; CDR2 reads SVGEGT. The CDR3 spans 15 residues. V was clipped by 1 base and J by 4 bases, with 11 bases between them. CDR3 protein: CASSYYYTKNQPQHF. Here the CDR3 DNA reads TGTGCCAGCAGTTACTATTACACCAAAAATCAGCCCCAGCATTTT.

This clonotype has a count of ten or more. The V call is TRBV6-5, the J call TRBJ1-5; unclear D gene. CDR3 length equals 14 residues. Germline V gives CDR1 MNHEY, CDR2 SVGAGI. Trimming took 5 bases from V and 6 from J, leaving 14 bases between them. CDR3 amino acids: CASSHNQDRQPQHF. CDR3 DNA sequence: TGTGCCAGCAGTCATAATCAGGACCGTCAGCCCCAGCATTTT.

This clonotype has a handful of counts. The V and J genes are TRBV7-9 and TRBJ2-5, with D perhaps TRBD2 (6 bases). The CDR3 is 14 amino acids. V was trimmed by 7 bases and J by 5 bases, leaving 17 bases between them. Germline values: CDR1 SEHNR, CDR2 FQNEAQ (reference sequence). DNA for the CDR3: TGTGCCAGCAATAGACTAGAGGGAGAGGAGACCCAGTACTTC. This translates into CASNRLEGEETQYF.